This T cell receptor beta chain comes out of a study of T cell changes during pregnancy in multiple sclerosis. Using immunoSEQ multiplex PCR, the repertoire was profiled, and TCRdb retains in-frame clones only, with some absent. Among about 53,000 clones listed, about 90% were seen once. CDR1 and CDR2 (germline): SGDLS, YYNGEE. The CDR3 is made up of 14 amino acids. With 4 bases clipped from V and 3 bases from J, the junction kept 2 bases outside the gene matches. The sequence came from a female donor with multiple sclerosis, enrolled in a pregnancy study. V gene TRBV9 combines with J gene TRBJ1-1; 11 bases match TRBD1. This specimen consisted of CD4+ T cells from peripheral blood mononuclear cells, obtained in the third trimester of pregnancy. As DNA, the CDR3 is TGTGCCAGCAGCCGGGGACAGGGGGACACTGAAGCTTTCTTT. Translated, it gives CASSRGQGDTEAFF.